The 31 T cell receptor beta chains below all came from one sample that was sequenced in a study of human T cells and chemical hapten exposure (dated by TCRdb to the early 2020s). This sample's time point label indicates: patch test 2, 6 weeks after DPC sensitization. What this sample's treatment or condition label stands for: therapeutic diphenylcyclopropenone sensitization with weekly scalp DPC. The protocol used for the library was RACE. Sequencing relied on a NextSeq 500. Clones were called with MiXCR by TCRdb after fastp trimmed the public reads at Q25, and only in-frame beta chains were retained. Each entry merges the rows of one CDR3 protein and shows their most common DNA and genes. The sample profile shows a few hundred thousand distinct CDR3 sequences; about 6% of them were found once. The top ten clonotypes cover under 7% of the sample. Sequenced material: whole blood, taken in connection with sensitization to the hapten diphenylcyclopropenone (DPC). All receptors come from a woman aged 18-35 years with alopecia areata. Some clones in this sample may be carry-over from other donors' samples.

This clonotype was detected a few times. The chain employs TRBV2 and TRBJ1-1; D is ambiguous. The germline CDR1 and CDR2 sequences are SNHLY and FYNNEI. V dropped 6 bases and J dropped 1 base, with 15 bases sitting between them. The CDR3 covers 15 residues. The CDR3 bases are TGTGCCAGCAGGGCATGGACGGAATCGAACACTGAAGCTTTCTTT. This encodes CASRAWTESNTEAFF.

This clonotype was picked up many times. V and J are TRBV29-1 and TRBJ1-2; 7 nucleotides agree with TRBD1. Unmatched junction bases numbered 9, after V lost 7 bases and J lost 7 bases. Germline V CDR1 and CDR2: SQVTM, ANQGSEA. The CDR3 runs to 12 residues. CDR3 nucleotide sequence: TGCAGCGCAAATAACAGGGGTTCTGGCTACACCTTC. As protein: CSANNRGSGYTF.

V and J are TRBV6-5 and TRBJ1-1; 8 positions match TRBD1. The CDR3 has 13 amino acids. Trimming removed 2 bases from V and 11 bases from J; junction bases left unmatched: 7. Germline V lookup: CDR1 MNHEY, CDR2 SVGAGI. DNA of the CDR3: TGTGCCAGCAGTTACGGACAGGGTTATTCGGCTTTCTTT. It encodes CASSYGQGYSAFF.

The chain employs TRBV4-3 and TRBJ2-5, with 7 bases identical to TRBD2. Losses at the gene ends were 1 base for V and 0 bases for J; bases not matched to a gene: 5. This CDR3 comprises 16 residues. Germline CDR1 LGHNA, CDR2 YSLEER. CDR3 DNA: TGCGCCAGCAGCCAAGGGGCTAGCGGAAACCAAGAGACCCAGTACTTC. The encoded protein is CASSQGASGNQETQYF.

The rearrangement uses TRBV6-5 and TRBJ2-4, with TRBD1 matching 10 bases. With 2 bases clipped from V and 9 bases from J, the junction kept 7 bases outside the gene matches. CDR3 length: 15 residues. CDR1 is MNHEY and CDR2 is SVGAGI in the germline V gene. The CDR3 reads CASSYTDRGQVIQYF. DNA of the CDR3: TGTGCCAGCAGTTACACCGACAGGGGGCAGGTCATTCAGTACTTC.

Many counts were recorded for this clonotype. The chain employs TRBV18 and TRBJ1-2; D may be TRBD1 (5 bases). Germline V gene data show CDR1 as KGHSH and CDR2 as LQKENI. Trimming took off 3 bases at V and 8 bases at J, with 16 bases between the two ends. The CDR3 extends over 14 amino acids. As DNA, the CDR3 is TGTGCCAGCTCACCCCAGGGAACGCTCTTCGGCTACACCTTC. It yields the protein CASSPQGTLFGYTF.

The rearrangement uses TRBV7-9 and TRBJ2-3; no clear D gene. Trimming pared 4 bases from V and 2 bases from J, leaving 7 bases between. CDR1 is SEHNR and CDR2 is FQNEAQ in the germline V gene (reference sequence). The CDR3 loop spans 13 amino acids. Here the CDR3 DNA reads TGTGCCAGCAGCTATAGGACCACAGATACGCAGTATTTT. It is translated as CASSYRTTDTQYF.

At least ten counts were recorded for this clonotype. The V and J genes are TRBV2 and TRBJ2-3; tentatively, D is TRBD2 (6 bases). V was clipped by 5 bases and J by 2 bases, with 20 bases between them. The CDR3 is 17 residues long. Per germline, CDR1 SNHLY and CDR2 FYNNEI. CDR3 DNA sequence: TGTGCCAGCAGTTCCTCCGTCGCGTCGGGGGTCACAGATACGCAGTATTTT. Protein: CASSSSVASGVTDTQYF. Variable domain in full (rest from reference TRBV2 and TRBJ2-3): EPEVTQTPSHQVTQMGQEVILRCVPISNHLYFYWYRQILGQKVEFLVSFYNNEISEKSEIFDDQFSVERPDGSNFTLKIRSTKLEDSAMYFCASSSSVASGVTDTQYFGPGTRLTVL.

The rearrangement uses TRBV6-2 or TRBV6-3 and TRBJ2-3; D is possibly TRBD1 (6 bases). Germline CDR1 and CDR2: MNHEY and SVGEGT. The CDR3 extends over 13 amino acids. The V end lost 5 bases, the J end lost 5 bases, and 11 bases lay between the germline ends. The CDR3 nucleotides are TGTGCCAGCAGTCGGACAGAAGGAGATACGCAGTATTTT. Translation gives CASSRTEGDTQYF.

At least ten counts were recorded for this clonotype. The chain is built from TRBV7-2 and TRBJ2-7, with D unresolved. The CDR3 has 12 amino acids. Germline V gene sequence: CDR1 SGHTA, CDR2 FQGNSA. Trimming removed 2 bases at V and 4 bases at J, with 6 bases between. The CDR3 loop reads CASSLSKYEQYF. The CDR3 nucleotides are TGTGCCAGCAGCTTATCGAAGTACGAGCAGTACTTC.

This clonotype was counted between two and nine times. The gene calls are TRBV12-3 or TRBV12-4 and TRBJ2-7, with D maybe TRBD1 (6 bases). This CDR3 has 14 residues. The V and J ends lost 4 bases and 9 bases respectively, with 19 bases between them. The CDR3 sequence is CASSYRVNGIGQYF. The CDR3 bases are TGTGCCAGCAGTTACAGGGTTAACGGTATCGGGCAGTACTTC.

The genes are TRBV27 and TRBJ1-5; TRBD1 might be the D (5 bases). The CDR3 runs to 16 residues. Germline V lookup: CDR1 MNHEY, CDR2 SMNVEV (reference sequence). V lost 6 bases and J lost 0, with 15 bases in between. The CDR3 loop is CASRNLKGNSNQPQHF. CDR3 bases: TGTGCCAGCAGGAACCTAAAGGGGAATAGCAATCAGCCCCAGCATTTT.

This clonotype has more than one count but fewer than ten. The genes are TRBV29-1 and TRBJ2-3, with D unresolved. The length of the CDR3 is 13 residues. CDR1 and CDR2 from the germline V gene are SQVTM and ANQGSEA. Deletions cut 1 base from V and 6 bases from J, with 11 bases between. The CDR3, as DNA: TGCAGCGTTGAAGTTCTGGACGGGGATACGCAGTATTTT. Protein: CSVEVLDGDTQYF.

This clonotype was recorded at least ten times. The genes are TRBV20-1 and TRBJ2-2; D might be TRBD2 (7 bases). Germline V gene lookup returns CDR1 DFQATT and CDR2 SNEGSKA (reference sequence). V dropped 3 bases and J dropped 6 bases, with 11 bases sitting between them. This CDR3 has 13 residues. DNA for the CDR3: TGCAGTGCTAGTGGGGGGGGCGCCGGGGAGCTGTTTTTT. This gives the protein CSASGGGAGELFF.

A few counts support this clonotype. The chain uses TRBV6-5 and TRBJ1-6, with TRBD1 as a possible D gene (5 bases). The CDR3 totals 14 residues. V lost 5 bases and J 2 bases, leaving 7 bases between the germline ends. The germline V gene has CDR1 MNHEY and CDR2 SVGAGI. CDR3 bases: TGTGCCAGCAGTCGACAGACCTATAATTCACCCCTCCACTTT. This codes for CASSRQTYNSPLHF.

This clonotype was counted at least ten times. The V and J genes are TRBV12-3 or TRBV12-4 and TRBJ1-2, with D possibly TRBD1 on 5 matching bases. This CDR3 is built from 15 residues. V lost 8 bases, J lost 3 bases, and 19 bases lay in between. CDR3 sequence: CASSIGAEVDYGYTF. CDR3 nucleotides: TGTGCCAGCTCGATCGGGGCAGAAGTGGACTATGGCTACACCTTC.

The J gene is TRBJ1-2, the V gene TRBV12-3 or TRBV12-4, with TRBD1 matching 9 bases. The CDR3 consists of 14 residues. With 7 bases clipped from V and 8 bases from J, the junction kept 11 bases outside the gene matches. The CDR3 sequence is CASTPTGGSSGYTF. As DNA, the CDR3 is TGTGCCAGCACCCCGACAGGGGGTTCGAGCGGCTACACCTTC.

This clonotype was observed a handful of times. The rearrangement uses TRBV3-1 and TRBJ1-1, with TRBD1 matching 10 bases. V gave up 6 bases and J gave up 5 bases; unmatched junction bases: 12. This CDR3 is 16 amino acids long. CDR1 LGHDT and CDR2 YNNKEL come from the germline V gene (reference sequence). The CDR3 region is CASRRTWTGGSTEAFF. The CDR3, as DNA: TGTGCCAGCAGGCGTACCTGGACAGGGGGGAGTACTGAAGCTTTCTTT.

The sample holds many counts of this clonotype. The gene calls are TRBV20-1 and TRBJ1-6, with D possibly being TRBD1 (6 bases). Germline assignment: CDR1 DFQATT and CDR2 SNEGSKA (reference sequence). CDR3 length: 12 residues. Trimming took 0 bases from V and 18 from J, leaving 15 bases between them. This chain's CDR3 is CSAREGAILSHF. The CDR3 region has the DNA TGCAGTGCTAGAGAGGGGGCGATCCTCAGCCACTTT.

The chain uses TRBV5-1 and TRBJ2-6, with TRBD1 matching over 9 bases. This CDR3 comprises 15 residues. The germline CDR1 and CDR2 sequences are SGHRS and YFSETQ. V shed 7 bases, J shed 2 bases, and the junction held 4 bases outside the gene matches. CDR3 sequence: CASDRGSPGANVLTF. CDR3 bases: TGCGCCAGCGACAGGGGGAGTCCTGGGGCCAACGTCCTGACTTTC.

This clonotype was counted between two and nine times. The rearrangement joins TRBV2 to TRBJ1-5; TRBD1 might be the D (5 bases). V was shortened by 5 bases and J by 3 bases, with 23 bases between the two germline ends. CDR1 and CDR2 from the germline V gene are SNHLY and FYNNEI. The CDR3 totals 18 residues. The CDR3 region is CASSWGGNVPLNNQPQHF. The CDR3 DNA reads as TGTGCCAGCAGTTGGGGGGGGAACGTCCCCCTTAACAATCAGCCCCAGCATTTT.

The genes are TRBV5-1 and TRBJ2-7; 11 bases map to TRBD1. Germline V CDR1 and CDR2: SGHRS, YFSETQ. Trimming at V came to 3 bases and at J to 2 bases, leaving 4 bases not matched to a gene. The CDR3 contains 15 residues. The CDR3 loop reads CASSSPGQGAYEQYF. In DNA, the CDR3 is TGCGCCAGCAGCTCCCCGGGACAGGGGGCCTACGAGCAGTACTTC.

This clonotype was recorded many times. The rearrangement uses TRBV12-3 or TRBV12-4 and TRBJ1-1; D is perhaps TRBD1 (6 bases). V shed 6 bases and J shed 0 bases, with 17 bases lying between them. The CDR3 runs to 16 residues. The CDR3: CASSLGGMSMNTEAFF. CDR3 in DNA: TGTGCCAGCAGCCTGGGGGGCATGAGCATGAACACTGAAGCTTTCTTT.

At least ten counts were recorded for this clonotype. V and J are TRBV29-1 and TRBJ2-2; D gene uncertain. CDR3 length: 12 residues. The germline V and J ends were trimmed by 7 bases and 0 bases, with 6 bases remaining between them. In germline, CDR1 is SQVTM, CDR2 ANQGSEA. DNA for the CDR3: TGCAGCGCTACAGCGAACACCGGGGAGCTGTTTTTT. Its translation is CSATANTGELFF.

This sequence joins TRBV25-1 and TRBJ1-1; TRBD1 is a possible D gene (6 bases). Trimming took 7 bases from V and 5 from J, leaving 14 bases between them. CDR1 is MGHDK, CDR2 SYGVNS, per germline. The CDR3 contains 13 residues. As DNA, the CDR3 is TGTGCCAGCACTGACGCGGGGGCAACTGAAGCTTTCTTT. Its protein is CASTDAGATEAFF.

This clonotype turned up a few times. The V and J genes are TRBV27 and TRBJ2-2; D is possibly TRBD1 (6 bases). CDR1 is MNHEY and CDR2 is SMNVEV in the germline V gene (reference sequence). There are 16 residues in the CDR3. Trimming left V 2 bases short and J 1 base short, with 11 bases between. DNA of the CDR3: TGTGCCAGCAGTTTAATTGGGACACTGAACACCGGGGAGCTGTTTTTT. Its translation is CASSLIGTLNTGELFF.

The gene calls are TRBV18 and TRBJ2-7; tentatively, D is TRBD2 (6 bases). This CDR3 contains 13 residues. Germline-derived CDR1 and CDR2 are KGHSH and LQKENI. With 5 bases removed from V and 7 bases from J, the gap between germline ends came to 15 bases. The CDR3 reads CASSTSGLAEQYF. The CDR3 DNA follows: TGTGCCAGCTCAACGTCGGGGCTAGCGGAGCAGTACTTC.

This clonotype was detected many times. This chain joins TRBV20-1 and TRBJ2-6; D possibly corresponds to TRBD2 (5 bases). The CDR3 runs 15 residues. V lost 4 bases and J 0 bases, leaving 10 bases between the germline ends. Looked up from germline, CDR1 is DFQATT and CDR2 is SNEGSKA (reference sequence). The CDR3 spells CSAKEGVSGANVLTF. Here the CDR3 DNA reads TGCAGTGCTAAAGAGGGTGTCTCTGGGGCCAACGTCCTGACTTTC.

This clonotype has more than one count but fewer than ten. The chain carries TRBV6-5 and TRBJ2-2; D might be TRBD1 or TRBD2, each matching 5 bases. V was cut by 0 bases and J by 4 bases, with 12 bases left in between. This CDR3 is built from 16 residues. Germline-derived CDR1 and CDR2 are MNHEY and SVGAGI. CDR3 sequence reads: CASSYSDSGPTGELFF. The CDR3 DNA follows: TGTGCCAGCAGTTACTCAGACAGCGGACCCACCGGGGAGCTGTTTTTT.

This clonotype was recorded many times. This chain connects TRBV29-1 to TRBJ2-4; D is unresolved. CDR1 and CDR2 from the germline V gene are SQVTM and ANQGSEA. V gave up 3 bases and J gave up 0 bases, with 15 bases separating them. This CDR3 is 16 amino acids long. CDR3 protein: CSVESAVALAKNIQYF. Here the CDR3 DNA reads TGCAGCGTTGAGTCCGCGGTGGCTCTAGCCAAAAACATTCAGTACTTC.

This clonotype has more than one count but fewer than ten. The CDR3 reads CASSRLAGPYQETQYF. Written as DNA, the CDR3 is TGTGCCAGCAGCCGACTAGCGGGCCCTTACCAAGAGACCCAGTACTTC. This sequence joins TRBV7-9 and TRBJ2-5, with TRBD2 matching 10 bases. Germline lookup yields CDR1 SEHNR and CDR2 FQNEAQ (reference sequence). After removal of 5 bases from V and 0 bases from J, the junction contained 6 bases not matched to a gene. The CDR3 sequence is 16 residues long.